This TCR beta chain was found in a study of PD-1 blockade in mismatch repair-deficient tumors. The wider study: Patients had around 11 mismatch repair-deficient cancer types and were previously treated and progressing.

The data were produced by immunoSEQ multiplex PCR, yet TCRdb's version contains in-frame clones alone and is incomplete. Here the sample spans some 120,000 clones, about 86% being singletons. General study findings and limits: Tumor-resident clones, often undetectable pretreatment in blood, expanded then contracted after pembrolizumab.

Regarding this clone: Its antigen is currently unknown.

All patients were mismatch repair deficient, assessed by either PCR or immunohistochemistry. A few pembrolizumab responders had their TCRs sequenced. The origin of this receptor is an adult with mismatch repair-deficient cancer. The sequenced sample was peripheral blood, obtained 44 weeks after starting pembrolizumab.

CDR3 amino acids: CASSPTGSSYEQYF. CDR3 DNA sequence: TGTGCCAGCAGCCCTACAGGGAGCTCCTACGAGCAGTACTTC. The chain joins TRBV7-9 to TRBJ2-7, with D maybe TRBD1 (6 bases). The V and J ends lost 5 bases and 0 bases respectively, with 11 bases between them. Germline CDR1 and CDR2: SEHNR and FQNEAQ (reference sequence). This CDR3 spans 14 amino acids.